These 17 T cell receptor beta chains originate from one sample sequenced in a study of T cells in pancreatic ductal adenocarcinoma. Selected pancreatic ductal adenocarcinoma patients had undergone surgery without neoadjuvant therapy. TCRdb's copy holds only in-frame clones and misses some; the assay was immunoSEQ multiplex PCR. This table holds about 5,000 clones, more than 70% found once. Sequencing used pancreatic tumor tissue. Receptors originate from a human donor with pancreatic ductal adenocarcinoma.

J is TRBJ1-5 and V is TRBV27; D remains unclear. This CDR3 region has 15 residues. The germline V and J ends were trimmed by 3 bases and 2 bases, with 11 bases remaining between them. Germline V CDR1 and CDR2: MNHEY, SMNVEV (reference sequence). The CDR3 sequence is CASSFQVGGNQPQHF. CDR3 coding DNA: TGTGCCAGCAGTTTCCAGGTTGGGGGCAATCAGCCCCAGCATTTT.

The J gene is TRBJ1-1, the V gene TRBV4-1; the D gene is possibly TRBD1 (6 bases). V was clipped by 0 bases and J by 4 bases, with 12 bases between them. The CDR3 totals 15 residues. Germline values: CDR1 MGHRA, CDR2 YSYEKL. CDR3 bases: TGCGCCAGCAGCCAAGAAAGGACAGCACCCACTGAAGCTTTCTTT. Amino acids: CASSQERTAPTEAFF.

The chain couples TRBV7-9 to TRBJ2-7; 7 nucleotides agree with TRBD1. CDR1 and CDR2 from the germline V gene are SEHNR and FQNEAQ (reference sequence). V gave up 5 bases and J gave up 2 bases; unmatched junction bases: 3. The CDR3 spans 13 residues. Here the CDR3 reads CASSLGTAYEQYF. In DNA form, the CDR3 reads TGTGCCAGCAGCCTAGGGACAGCCTACGAGCAGTACTTC.

This chain joins TRBV5-1 and TRBJ2-3; D may match TRBD1 or TRBD2 (5 bases each). Looked up from germline, CDR1 is SGHRS and CDR2 is YFSETQ. This CDR3 has 14 residues. V shed 0 bases and J shed 6 bases, with 11 bases lying between them. Written as DNA, the CDR3 is TGCGCCAGCAGCTTGGGGGGGTACCAGGATACGCAGTATTTT. It specifies CASSLGGYQDTQYF.

The V gene is TRBV27, the J gene TRBJ2-2; D possibly corresponds to TRBD2 (6 bases). CDR3 length equals 15 residues. Trimming removed 11 bases at V and 4 bases at J, with 20 bases between. CDR1 and CDR2 (germline): MNHEY, SMNVEV (reference sequence). CDR3 DNA sequence: TGTGCCTCCTCTCCTTGGGAGGTCAGCACCGGGGAGCTGTTTTTT. This codes for CASSPWEVSTGELFF.

This rearrangement joins TRBV18 to TRBJ1-1, with TRBD1 matching over 8 bases. V shed 8 bases, J shed 3 bases, and the junction held 5 bases outside the gene matches. From germline, CDR1 is KGHSH and CDR2 LQKENI. The CDR3 totals 13 residues. CDR3 sequence (DNA): TGTGCCAGCAGAGGACAGGGAGACACTGAAGCTTTCTTT. Translation gives CASRGQGDTEAFF.

The CDR3 coding sequence is TGTGCCAGCAGTTTCAGCTACGAGCAGTACTTC. Protein: CASSFSYEQYF. J is TRBJ2-7 and V is TRBV6-1; D uncertain. The length of the CDR3 is 11 residues. The V end was cut by 5 bases, the J end by 3 bases, with 5 bases between. From germline, CDR1 is MNHNS and CDR2 SASEGT.

The chain uses TRBV7-7 and TRBJ2-1; no definite D call. The CDR3 contains 13 residues. V lost 1 base, J lost 9 bases, and 10 bases lay in between. Looked up from germline, CDR1 is SSHAT and CDR2 is FNYEAQ (reference sequence). The CDR3 nucleotides are TGTGCCAGCAGCTTAGATTTGACCCTTGAGCAGTTCTTC. Its protein product is CASSLDLTLEQFF. Variable domain in full (rest from reference TRBV7-7 and TRBJ2-1): GAGVSQSPRYKVTKRGQDVTLRCDPISSHATLYWYQQALGQGPEFLTYFNYEAQPDKSGLPSDRFSAERPEGSISTLTIQRTEQRDSAMYRCASSLDLTLEQFFGPGTRLTVL.

The V gene is TRBV19, the J gene TRBJ2-5, with 11 bases that match TRBD1. The CDR3 is 13 amino acids. With V trimmed by 6 bases and J by 5 bases, 2 bases remained unmatched. The germline gives CDR1 LNHDA, CDR2 SQIVND (reference sequence). The CDR3 DNA sequence: TGTGCCAGTAGGGGACAGGGGGTTGAGACCCAGTACTTC. It yields the protein CASRGQGVETQYF.

This sequence joins TRBV2 and TRBJ2-5, with D hard to call. With 5 bases removed from V and 5 bases from J, the gap between germline ends came to 6 bases. Germline CDR1 is SNHLY and CDR2 is FYNNEI. CDR3 length: 11 residues. The CDR3 DNA reads as TGTGCCAGCAGTACCTCTGAGACCCAGTACTTC. It translates to CASSTSETQYF.

This rearrangement joins TRBV6-4 to TRBJ2-1; D is undetermined. The CDR3 is 16 residues long. Trimming left V 5 bases short and J 0 bases short, with 14 bases between. The germline CDR1 and CDR2 sequences are MRHNA and SNTAGT. The CDR3 protein is CASSPVGKSSYNEQFF. DNA of the CDR3: TGTGCCAGCAGTCCCGTAGGGAAGAGCTCCTACAATGAGCAGTTCTTC.

The gene calls are TRBV30 and TRBJ2-7, with D tentatively TRBD2 (5 bases). V lost 0 bases and J 4 bases, leaving 13 bases between the germline ends. The CDR3 spans 14 residues. CDR1 is GTSNPN and CDR2 is SVGIG in the germline V gene (reference sequence). This CDR3 reads CAWSVYTSKYEQYF. In DNA form, the CDR3 reads TGTGCCTGGAGTGTATATACTAGTAAGTACGAGCAGTACTTC.

The V and J genes are TRBV11-3 and TRBJ2-1; a weak D match, TRBD2 (5 bases). The length of the CDR3 is 14 residues. The germline V and J ends were trimmed by 3 bases and 6 bases, with 12 bases remaining between them. Germline CDR1 and CDR2: SGHNT and YENEEA. CDR3 sequence (DNA): TGTGCCAGCAGCTTCGCCGGGGTCTCCAATGAGCAGTTCTTC. It yields the protein CASSFAGVSNEQFF.

J is TRBJ2-5 and V is TRBV19; D may be TRBD2 (5 bases). CDR3 length equals 14 residues. Trimming shortened V by 5 bases and J by 2 bases, and 12 bases separated the two germline ends. Germline loops: CDR1 LNHDA, CDR2 SQIVND (reference sequence). CDR3 in amino acids: CASSRNGVQETQYF. The DNA for the CDR3 is TGTGCCAGTAGTCGGAACGGGGTGCAAGAGACCCAGTACTTC.

The DNA of the CDR3 is TGTGCCAGCCAAGGCAGGGGGAACACTGAAGCTTTCTTT. Its protein product is CASQGRGNTEAFF. The rearrangement joins TRBV6-5 to TRBJ1-1, with D tentatively TRBD1 (6 bases). V shed 8 bases and J shed 1 base, with 11 bases lying between them. Germline V gene sequence: CDR1 MNHEY, CDR2 SVGAGI. The CDR3 covers 13 residues.

The chain couples TRBV4-1 to TRBJ2-2; unclear D gene. The V end was cut by 5 bases, the J end by 2 bases, with 6 bases between. This CDR3 has 13 amino acids. Germline V lookup: CDR1 MGHRA, CDR2 YSYEKL. CDR3 nucleotide sequence: TGCGCCAGCAGCTATTCTAACACCGGGGAGCTGTTTTTT. This encodes CASSYSNTGELFF.

This chain connects TRBV4-1 to TRBJ1-2; TRBD1 agrees at 8 bases. V dropped 1 base and J dropped 4; count of bases not matched to a gene: 8. The CDR3 covers 16 residues. From germline, CDR1 is MGHRA and CDR2 YSYEKL. CDR3 DNA sequence: TGCGCCAGCAGCCAAGTCCCGACCGGGACAGGCTATGGCTACACCTTC. It translates to CASSQVPTGTGYGYTF.